The rows below give T cell receptor beta chains drawn from one sample of a study of cytomegalovirus exposure and HLA in healthy donors. The table came from immunoSEQ multiplex PCR; TCRdb's copy has only in-frame clones and leaves some out. The table lists over 150,000 clones, 82% of them singletons, with approximately 0.092% in the top ten. Sequencing input: PBMCs. The source is a boy aged 2 to 10 in good health and CMV-seronegative. CDR3s include the opening cysteine and the closing phenylalanine or tryptophan. A D gene is named only where the DNA matches it firmly. Expanded clones are given a class, and other clones once, few, many or no size at all.

CASSEGSYNSPLHF | TGTGCCAGCAGCGAGGGCTCCTATAATTCACCCCTCCACTTT | few | TRBJ1-6 | TRBV7-9 | NA
CSSSPPGQENQPQHF | TGTTCCAGCAGCCCACCGGGACAGGAAAATCAGCCCCAGCATTTT | once | TRBJ1-5 | TRBV7-9 | TRBD1
CASSPQQGIGQAEAFF | TGCGCCAGCAGCCCTCAGCAGGGAATCGGCCAGGCTGAAGCTTTCTTT | NA | TRBJ1-1 | TRBV4-3 | NA
CASSLNTNTEAFF | TGTGCTAGCAGCCTTAACACGAACACTGAAGCTTTCTTT | few | TRBJ1-1 | TRBV7-7 | NA
CASSLGDRGQAFF | TGCGCCAGCAGCTTGGGGGACAGGGGGCAAGCTTTCTTT | NA | TRBJ1-1 | TRBV5-1 | TRBD1
CASSQDRIGPSRGQPQHF | TGCGCCAGCAGCCAAGATAGAATAGGGCCCTCACGGGGTCAGCCCCAGCATTTT | NA | TRBJ1-5 | TRBV4-3 | NA
CASGLQGGTEAFF | TGTGCTAGTGGTTTGCAAGGGGGCACTGAAGCTTTCTTT | NA | TRBJ1-1 | TRBV12-5 | NA
CASSRGEGQGSYEQYF | TGTGCCAGCAGCCGGGGAGAGGGACAGGGGTCCTACGAGCAGTACTTC | NA | TRBJ2-7 | TRBV7-2 | TRBD1
CASRGQGIYGYTF | TGTGCCAGTAGAGGACAGGGGATTTATGGCTACACCTTC | NA | TRBJ1-2 | TRBV19 | TRBD1
CATSRDLTVLSSGNTIYF | TGTGCCACCAGCAGAGATCTTACGGTACTTTCCTCTGGAAACACCATATATTTT | NA | TRBJ1-3 | TRBV15 | NA
CASSPHAVRYEQYF | TGTGCCAGCAGCCCGCATGCAGTGAGGTACGAGCAGTACTTC | NA | TRBJ2-7 | TRBV7-2 | NA
CASSSRKGGRDTEAFF | TGTGCCAGCAGCTCGCGCAAGGGGGGGAGGGACACTGAAGCTTTCTTT | NA | TRBJ1-1 | TRBV7-9 | NA
CAISGTEGRSGNTIYF | TGTGCCATCAGTGGAACCGAGGGCCGCTCTGGAAACACCATATATTTT | NA | TRBJ1-3 | TRBV10-3 | NA
CASRRHPQGGYGYTF | TGTGCCAGCAGGCGACACCCACAGGGTGGCTATGGCTACACCTTC | NA | TRBJ1-2 | TRBV4-2 | NA
CASSPRVTEYTF | TGTGCCAGCTCACCACGGGTGACAGAGTACACCTTC | NA | TRBJ1-2 | TRBV18 | NA
CASSPTSTDTQYF | TGTGCCAGCAGCCCTACTAGCACAGATACGCAGTATTTT | NA | TRBJ2-3 | TRBV9 | NA
CASSNDRSSYEQYF | TGTGCCAGCAGCAACGACAGGAGCTCCTACGAGCAGTACTTC | NA | TRBJ2-7 | TRBV7-9 | NA
CASSQGHRTDTQYF | TGTGCCAGCAGCCAGGGACACCGCACAGATACGCAGTATTTT | NA | TRBJ2-3 | TRBV7-8 | NA
CATSRDWSSGNTIYF | TGTGCCACCAGCAGAGATTGGAGCTCTGGAAACACCATATATTTT | NA | TRBJ1-3 | TRBV15 | NA
CASSHLLGPGPGTAYEDEAFF | TGTGCCAGCAGCCATCTCCTCGGACCGGGTCCCGGGACAGCCTACGAAGATGAAGCTTTCTTT | once | TRBJ1-1 | TRBV4-2 | TRBD1
CASRPQGFSGNTIYF | TGTGCCAGTAGGCCCCAGGGCTTCTCTGGAAACACCATATATTTT | NA | TRBJ1-3 | TRBV19 | NA
CASRHPRFGYEQYF | TGTGCCAGCAGGCACCCACGGTTCGGGTACGAGCAGTACTTC | NA | TRBJ2-7 | TRBV2 | NA
CASSQGGSRRYEQYF | TGCGCCAGCAGCCAAGGTGGTTCCCGCAGATACGAGCAGTACTTC | NA | TRBJ2-7 | TRBV4-1 | NA
CASSEGGGPGNTIYF | TGTGCCAGCAGTGAAGGGGGGGGCCCTGGAAACACCATATATTTT | NA | TRBJ1-3 | TRBV2 | NA
CASSRGLAGDNEQFF | TGCGCCAGCAGCCGTGGACTAGCGGGGGACAATGAGCAGTTCTTC | NA | TRBJ2-1 | TRBV4-3 | TRBD2
CASSPTGRGGRNTGELFF | TGTGCCAGCAGCCCGACGGGGCGGGGGGGCCGAAACACCGGGGAGCTGTTTTTT | NA | TRBJ2-2 | TRBV9 | TRBD2
CASSPRDGGYEQYF | TGTGCCAGCAGTCCCCGGGACGGGGGCTACGAGCAGTACTTC | NA | TRBJ2-7 | TRBV6-5 | NA
CASSSGLATEQYF | TGTGCCAGCAGCTCTGGACTAGCCACCGAGCAGTACTTC | NA | TRBJ2-7 | TRBV11-1 | TRBD2
CATQAGGHYNEQFF | TGTGCCACACAGGCGGGGGGCCACTACAATGAGCAGTTCTTC | NA | TRBJ2-1 | TRBV10-3 | TRBD2
CASGFLQGNTGELFF | TGTGCTAGTGGTTTTCTCCAGGGGAACACCGGGGAGCTGTTTTTT | NA | TRBJ2-2 | TRBV12-5 | NA
CASSLAGGTGFNEQYF | TGCGCCAGCAGCTTGGCCGGAGGGACAGGGTTCAACGAGCAGTACTTC | NA | TRBJ2-7 | TRBV5-1 | TRBD1
CASRAGGQGSYNEQFF | TGTGCCAGCAGAGCCGGGGGGCAGGGCTCCTACAATGAGCAGTTCTTC | NA | TRBJ2-1 | TRBV5-4 | NA
CAIIANRDGAYNEQFF | TGTGCCATCATCGCCAACAGGGATGGTGCCTACAATGAGCAGTTCTTC | NA | TRBJ2-1 | TRBV10-3 | NA
CASSLGARNTIYF | TGTGCCAGCAGCTTAGGCGCCAGAAACACCATATATTTT | once | TRBJ1-3 | TRBV7-9 | NA
CASNWGGFTEAFF | TGTGCCAGCAACTGGGGGGGATTCACTGAAGCTTTCTTT | NA | TRBJ1-1 | TRBV7-2 | NA
CASSLGGLAAEQYF | TGTGCCAGCAGTTTAGGGGGACTAGCGGCGGAGCAGTACTTC | NA | TRBJ2-7 | TRBV6-5 | TRBD2
CATRLRFLQGNEQFF | TGCGCCACCAGGCTTAGATTTTTGCAGGGCAATGAGCAGTTCTTC | NA | TRBJ2-1 | TRBV5-1 | NA
CASRSVGGAGTDTQYF | TGCGCCAGCAGAAGTGTGGGGGGGGCCGGCACAGATACGCAGTATTTT | NA | TRBJ2-3 | TRBV5-1 | NA
CASSHGQANTGELFF | TGTGCCAGCAGCCACGGACAGGCGAACACCGGGGAGCTGTTTTTT | NA | TRBJ2-2 | TRBV4-2 | TRBD1
CASSQDRTGYEQYF | TGCGCCAGCAGCCAAGATAGAACTGGCTACGAGCAGTACTTC | NA | TRBJ2-7 | TRBV4-3 | NA
CASSIGTGEYGYTF | TGTGCCAGCAGCATTGGGACAGGGGAATATGGCTACACCTTC | NA | TRBJ1-2 | TRBV7-9 | TRBD1
CASSLEGVTEAFF | TGCGCCAGCAGCTTGGAGGGGGTCACTGAAGCTTTCTTT | NA | TRBJ1-1 | TRBV5-1 | NA
CASSRDSSGANVLTF | TGTGCCAGCAGCCGGGACAGCTCTGGGGCCAACGTCCTGACTTTC | once | TRBJ2-6 | TRBV7-9 | TRBD1
CASMGQIYGYTF | TGCGCCAGCATGGGACAGATCTATGGCTACACCTTC | NA | TRBJ1-2 | TRBV23-1 | TRBD1
CAIKAGGYNEQFF | TGTGCCATCAAGGCAGGGGGCTACAATGAGCAGTTCTTC | NA | TRBJ2-1 | TRBV10-3 | TRBD1
CASSLLGVTGELFF | TGTGCCAGCAGCTTGTTAGGGGTGACCGGGGAGCTGTTTTTT | once | TRBJ2-2 | TRBV7-2 | NA
CASSSPPGGAFF | TGTGCCAGCAGCTCCCCCCCTGGCGGGGCTTTCTTT | NA | TRBJ1-1 | TRBV7-9 | NA
CASSLTPGQETQYF | TGTGCCAGCAGCTTAACTCCGGGCCAAGAGACCCAGTACTTC | NA | TRBJ2-5 | TRBV7-6 | NA
CASSERGGIYGTGTDTQYF | TGTGCCAGCAGTGAAAGGGGGGGGATTTACGGCACAGGCACAGATACGCAGTATTTT | NA | TRBJ2-3 | TRBV2 | NA